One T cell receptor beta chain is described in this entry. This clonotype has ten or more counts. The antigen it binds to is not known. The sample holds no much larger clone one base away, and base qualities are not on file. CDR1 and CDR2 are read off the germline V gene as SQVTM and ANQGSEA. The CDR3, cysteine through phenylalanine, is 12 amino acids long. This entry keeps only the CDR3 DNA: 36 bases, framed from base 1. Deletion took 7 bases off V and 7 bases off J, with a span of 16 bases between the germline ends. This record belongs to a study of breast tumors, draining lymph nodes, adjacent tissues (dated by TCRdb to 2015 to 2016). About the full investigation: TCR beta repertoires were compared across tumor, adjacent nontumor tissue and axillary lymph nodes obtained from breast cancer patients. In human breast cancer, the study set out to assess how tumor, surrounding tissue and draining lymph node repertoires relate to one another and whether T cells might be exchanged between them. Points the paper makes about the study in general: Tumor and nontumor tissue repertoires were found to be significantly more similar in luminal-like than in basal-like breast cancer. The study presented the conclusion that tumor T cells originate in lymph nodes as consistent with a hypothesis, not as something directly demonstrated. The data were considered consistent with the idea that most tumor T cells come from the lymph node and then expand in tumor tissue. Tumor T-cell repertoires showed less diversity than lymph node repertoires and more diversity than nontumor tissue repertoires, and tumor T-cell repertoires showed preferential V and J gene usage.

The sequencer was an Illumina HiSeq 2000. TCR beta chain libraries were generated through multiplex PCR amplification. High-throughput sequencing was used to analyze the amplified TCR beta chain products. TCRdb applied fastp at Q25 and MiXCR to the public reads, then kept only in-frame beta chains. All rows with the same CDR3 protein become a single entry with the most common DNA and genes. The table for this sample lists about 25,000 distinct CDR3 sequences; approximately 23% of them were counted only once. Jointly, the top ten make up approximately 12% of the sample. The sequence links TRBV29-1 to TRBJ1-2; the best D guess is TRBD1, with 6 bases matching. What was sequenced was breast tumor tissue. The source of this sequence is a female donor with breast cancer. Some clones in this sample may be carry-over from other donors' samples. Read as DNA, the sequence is TGCAGCGAACAGACAGGAGGCTTTGGCTACACCTTC. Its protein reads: CSEQTGGFGYTF.